This TCR beta chain was sequenced for a study of T cells in Graves' hyperthyroidism and ophthalmopathy. Germline V lookup: CDR1 SGHTA, CDR2 FQGTGA. The CDR3 contains 14 residues. The V and J ends lost 1 base and 1 base respectively, with 6 bases between them. The sample holds many counts of this clonotype. Its target is not known. Study results and caveats: Ophthalmopathy prediction by the model preceded onset by a median about 6 months. A 13 V-J model separated ophthalmopathy from stable hyperthyroidism. Most thyroid-expanded clonotypes above 0.001 were also found in blood.

Thyroid ultrasound, orbital computed tomography, clinical symptoms, and serum thyroxine and TRAb underpinned diagnoses. From RNA transcripts, TCR beta CDR3 regions were amplified. HTBI primers were employed in a first-round RT-PCR of the TCR CDR3. Each CDR3 protein is one row after TCRdb ran MiXCR on the multiplex PCR reads. This table has over 450,000 distinct CDR3 sequences, roughly 14% appearing once. Sequenced: blood. The J gene is TRBJ2-3, the V gene TRBV7-3; no clear D. The clonotype was recovered from a woman aged 18-29 years with Graves' hyperthyroidism. The DNA for the CDR3 is TGTGCCAGCAGCTTAATGACTGGCACAGATACGCAGTATTTT. Its translation is CASSLMTGTDTQYF. The variable domain in full, with the rest retrieved from reference TRBV7-3 and TRBJ2-3, is GAGVSQTPSNKVTEKGKYVELRCDPISGHTALYWYRQSLGQGPEFLIYFQGTGAADDSGLPNDRFFAVRPEGSVSTLKIQRTERGDSAVYLCASSLMTGTDTQYFGPGTRLTVL.